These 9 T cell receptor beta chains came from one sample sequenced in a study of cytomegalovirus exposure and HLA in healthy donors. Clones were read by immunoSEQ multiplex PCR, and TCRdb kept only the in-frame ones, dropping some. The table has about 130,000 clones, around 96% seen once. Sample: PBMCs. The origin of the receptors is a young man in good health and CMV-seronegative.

The CDR3 loop reads CASSLAPGGLNTGELFF. In nucleotides, the CDR3 is TGTGCCAGCAGCTTGGCCCCGGGAGGGCTGAACACCGGGGAGCTGTTTTTT. The chain uses TRBV5-4 and TRBJ2-2, with 8 bases aligning to TRBD2. Germline-derived CDR1 and CDR2 are SGHNT and YYREEE (reference sequence). The CDR3 covers 17 residues. The junction had 5 bases not matched to a gene; V was cut back by 0 bases and J by 1 base.

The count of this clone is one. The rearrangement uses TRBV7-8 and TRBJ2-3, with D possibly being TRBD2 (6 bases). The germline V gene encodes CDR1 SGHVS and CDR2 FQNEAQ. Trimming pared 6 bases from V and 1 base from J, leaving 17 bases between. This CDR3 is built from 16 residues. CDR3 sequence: CASSTLASAGTDTQYF. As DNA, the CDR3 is TGTGCCAGCAGTACTTTGGCTAGCGCCGGCACAGATACGCAGTATTTT.

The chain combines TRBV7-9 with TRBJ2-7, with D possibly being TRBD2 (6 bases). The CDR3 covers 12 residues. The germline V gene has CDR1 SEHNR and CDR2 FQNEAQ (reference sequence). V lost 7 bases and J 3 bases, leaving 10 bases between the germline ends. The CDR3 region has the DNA TGTGCCAGCACCCCCGGGGGCTACGAGCAGTACTTC. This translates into CASTPGGYEQYF.

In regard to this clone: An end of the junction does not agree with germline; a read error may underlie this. CDR3 coding DNA: TGTGCCTGGAGCCCCCGGACAGCCCCACCTAAACACCGGGGAGCTGTTTTT. Amino acids: CAWSPRTAPPKHRGAVF. The rearrangement uses TRBV30 and TRBJ2-2; maybe TRBD1 (6 bases). The CDR3 consists of 17 residues. From germline, CDR1 is GTSNPN and CDR2 SVGIG (reference sequence).

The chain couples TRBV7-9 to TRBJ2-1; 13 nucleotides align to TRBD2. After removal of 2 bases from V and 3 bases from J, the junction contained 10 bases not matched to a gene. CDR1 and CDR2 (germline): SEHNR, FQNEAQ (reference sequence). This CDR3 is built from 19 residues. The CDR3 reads CASSLQLAGGSANYNEQFF. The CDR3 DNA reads TGTGCCAGCAGCTTACAACTAGCGGGGGGGAGCGCTAACTACAATGAGCAGTTCTTC.

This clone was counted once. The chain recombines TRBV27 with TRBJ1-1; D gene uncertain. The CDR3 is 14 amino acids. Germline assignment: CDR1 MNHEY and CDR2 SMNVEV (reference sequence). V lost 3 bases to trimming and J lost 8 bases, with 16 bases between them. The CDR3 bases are TGTGCCAGCAGTTTCGGGGTAGAGTCCGGGGAAGCTTTCTTT. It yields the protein CASSFGVESGEAFF.

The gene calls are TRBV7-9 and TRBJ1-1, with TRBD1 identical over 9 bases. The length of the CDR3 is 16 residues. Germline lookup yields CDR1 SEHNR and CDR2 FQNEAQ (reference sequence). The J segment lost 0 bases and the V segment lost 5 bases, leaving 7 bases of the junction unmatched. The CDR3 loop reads CASSPTGGNMNTEAFF. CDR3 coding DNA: TGTGCCAGCAGCCCAACAGGGGGCAACATGAACACTGAAGCTTTCTTT. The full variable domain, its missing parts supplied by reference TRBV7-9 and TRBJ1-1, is DTGVSQNPRHKITKRGQNVTFRCDPISEHNRLYWYRQTLGQGPEFLTYFQNEAQLEKSRLLSDRFSAERPKGSFSTLEIQRTEQGDSAMYLCASSPTGGNMNTEAFFGQGTRLTVV.

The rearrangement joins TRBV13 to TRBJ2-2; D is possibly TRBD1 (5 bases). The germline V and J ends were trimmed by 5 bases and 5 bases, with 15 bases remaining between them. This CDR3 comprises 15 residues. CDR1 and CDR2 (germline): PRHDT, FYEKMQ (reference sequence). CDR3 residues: CASSPPQGQTGELFF. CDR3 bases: TGTGCCAGCAGCCCACCGCAGGGTCAAACCGGGGAGCTGTTTTTT.

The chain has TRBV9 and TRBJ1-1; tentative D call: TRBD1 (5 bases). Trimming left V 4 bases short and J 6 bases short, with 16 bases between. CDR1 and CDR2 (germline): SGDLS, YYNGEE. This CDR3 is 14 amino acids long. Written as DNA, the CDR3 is TGTGCCAGCAGCCCGCCGGGGCGGAGGGCTGAAGCTTTCTTT. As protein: CASSPPGRRAEAFF. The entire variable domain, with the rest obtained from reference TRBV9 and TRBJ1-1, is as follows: DSGVTQTPKHLITATGQRVTLRCSPRSGDLSVYWYQQSLDQGLQFLIQYYNGEERAKGNILERFSAQQFPDLHSELNLSSLELGDSALYFCASSPPGRRAEAFFGQGTRLTVV.